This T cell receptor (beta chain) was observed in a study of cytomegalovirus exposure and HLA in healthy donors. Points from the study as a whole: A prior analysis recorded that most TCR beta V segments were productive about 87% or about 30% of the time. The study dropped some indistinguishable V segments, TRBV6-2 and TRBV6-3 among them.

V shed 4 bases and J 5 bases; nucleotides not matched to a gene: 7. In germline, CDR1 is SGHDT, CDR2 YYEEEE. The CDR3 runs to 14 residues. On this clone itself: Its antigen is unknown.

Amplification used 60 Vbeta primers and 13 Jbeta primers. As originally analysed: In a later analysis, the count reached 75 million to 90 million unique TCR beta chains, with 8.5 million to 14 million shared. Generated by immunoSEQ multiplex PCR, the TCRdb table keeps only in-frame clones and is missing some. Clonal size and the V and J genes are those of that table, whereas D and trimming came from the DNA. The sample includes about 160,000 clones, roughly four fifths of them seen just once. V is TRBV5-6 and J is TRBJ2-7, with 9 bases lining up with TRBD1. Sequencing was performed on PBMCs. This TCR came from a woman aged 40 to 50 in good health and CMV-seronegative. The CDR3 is CASSTIGQGNEQYF. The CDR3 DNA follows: TGTGCCAGCAGCACCATAGGACAGGGGAACGAGCAGTACTTC. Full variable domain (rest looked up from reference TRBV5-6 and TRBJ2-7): DAGVTQSPTHLIKTRGQQVTLRCSPKSGHDTVSWYQQALGQGPQFIFQYYEEEERQRGNFPDRFSGHQFPNYSSELNVNALLLGDSALYLCASSTIGQGNEQYFGPGTRLTVT.